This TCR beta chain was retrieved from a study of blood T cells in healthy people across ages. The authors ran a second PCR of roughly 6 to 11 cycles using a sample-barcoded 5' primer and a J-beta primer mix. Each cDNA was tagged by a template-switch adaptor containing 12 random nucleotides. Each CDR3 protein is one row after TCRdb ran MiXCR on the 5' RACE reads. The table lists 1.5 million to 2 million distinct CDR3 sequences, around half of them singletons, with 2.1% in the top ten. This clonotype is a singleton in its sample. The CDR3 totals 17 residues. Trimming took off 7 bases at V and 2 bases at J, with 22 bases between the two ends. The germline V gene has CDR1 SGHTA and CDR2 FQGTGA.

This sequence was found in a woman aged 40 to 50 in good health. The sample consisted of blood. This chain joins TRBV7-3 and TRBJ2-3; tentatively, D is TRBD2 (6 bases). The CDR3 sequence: CASKASAVGGVTDTQYF. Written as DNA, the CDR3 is TGTGCCAGCAAAGCTTCTGCGGTTGGCGGGGTCACAGATACGCAGTATTTT.